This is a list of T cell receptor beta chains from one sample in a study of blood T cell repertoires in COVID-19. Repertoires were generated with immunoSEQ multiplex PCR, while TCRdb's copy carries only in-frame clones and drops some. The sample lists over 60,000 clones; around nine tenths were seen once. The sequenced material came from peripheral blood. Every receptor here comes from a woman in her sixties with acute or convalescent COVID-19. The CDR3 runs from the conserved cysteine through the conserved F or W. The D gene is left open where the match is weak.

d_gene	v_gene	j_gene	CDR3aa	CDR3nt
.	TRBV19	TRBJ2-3	CASSISGESTDTQYF	TGTGCCAGTAGTATATCGGGGGAGAGCACAGATACGCAGTATTTT
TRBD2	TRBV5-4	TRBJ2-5	CASKTGTSGKETQYF	TGTGCCAGTAAAACCGGGACTAGCGGGAAAGAGACCCAGTACTTC
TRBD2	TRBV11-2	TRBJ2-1	CASSLSSGGREQFF	TGTGCCAGCAGCTTATCTAGCGGGGGTCGGGAGCAGTTCTTC
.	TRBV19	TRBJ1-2	CATISPGGLDYGYTF	TGTGCCACAATTTCCCCCGGAGGGCTCGACTATGGCTACACCTTC
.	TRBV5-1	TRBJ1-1	CASSLVQGRNTEAFF	TGCGCCAGCAGCTTGGTGCAGGGGCGGAACACTGAAGCTTTCTTT
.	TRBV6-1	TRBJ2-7	CASSESVSYEQYF	TGTGCCAGCAGTGAAAGCGTTTCCTACGAGCAGTACTTC
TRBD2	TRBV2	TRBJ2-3	CASSEQRGALHSTDTQYF	TGTGCCAGCAGTGAACAGCGGGGGGCCCTACACAGCACAGATACGCAGTATTTT
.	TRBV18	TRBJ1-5	CASSPLDRASNQPQHF	TGTGCCAGCTCACCATTAGACCGAGCGAGCAATCAGCCCCAGCATTTT
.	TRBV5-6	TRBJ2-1	CASSFRYNEQFF	TGTGCCAGCAGCTTCCGCTACAATGAGCAGTTCTTC
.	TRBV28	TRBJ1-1	CASSLPGNGVEAFF	TGTGCCAGCAGTTTGCCGGGGAACGGGGTTGAAGCTTTCTTT
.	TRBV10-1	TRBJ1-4	CASSDQGGWGATNEKLFF	TGCGCCAGCAGTGATCAGGGTGGCTGGGGTGCAACTAATGAAAAACTGTTTTTT